A selection of T cell receptor beta chains follows, all from one sample in a study of identifying expanded T cells in peripheral blood. Only in-frame clones appear in the TCRdb table, and some are missing; sequencing was by immunoSEQ multiplex PCR. The sample holds around 84,000 clones, roughly 90% seen once. The sample was blood. The receptor set was obtained from a person aged 18 to 70 in good health. CDR3s include the opening cysteine and the closing phenylalanine or tryptophan. D genes are given only for firm matches. A row's size may be missing; if present it is once, few, many or a size class.

j_gene | v_gene | abundance | d_gene | CDR3aa | CDR3nt
TRBJ2-6 | TRBV19 | . | . | CASSIESMWGAGANVLTF | TGTGCCAGTAGTATAGAGTCTATGTGGGGGGCTGGGGCCAACGTCCTGACTTTC
TRBJ1-2 | TRBV6-1 | once | TRBD1 | CASSAQGSYGYTF | TGTGCCAGCAGTGCACAGGGGTCCTATGGCTACACCTTC
TRBJ2-1 | TRBV29-1 | . | . | CSVVRSFGLLSYNEQFF | TGCAGCGTTGTAAGATCCTTTGGCCTCCTCTCCTACAATGAGCAGTTCTTC
TRBJ2-2 | TRBV6-5 | . | . | CASSLDNTGELFF | TGTGCCAGCAGCCTTGACAACACCGGGGAGCTGTTTTTT
TRBJ2-1 | TRBV10-3 | . | . | CAIRQPAGNEQFF | TGTGCCATTCGACAGCCGGCGGGCAATGAGCAGTTCTTC
TRBJ2-7 | TRBV25-1 | . | . | CASSESMSREQYF | TGTGCCAGCAGTGAATCGATGAGTCGCGAGCAGTACTTC
TRBJ2-7 | TRBV30 | . | . | CAWSVFFWDEQYF | TGTGCCTGGAGTGTCTTTTTTTGGGACGAGCAGTACTTC
TRBJ2-7 | TRBV5-1 | . | . | CASSYRLTSYEQYF | TGCGCCAGCAGCTATAGACTGACCTCCTACGAGCAGTACTTC
TRBJ1-2 | TRBV13 | . | TRBD1 | CASSLGFDTEGTALNYGYTF | TGTGCCAGCAGCTTAGGGTTCGACACTGAGGGGACAGCCCTTAACTATGGCTACACCTTC
TRBJ2-3 | TRBV6-4 | . | TRBD2 | CASSTGLAGVGTQYF | TGTGCCAGCAGTACTGGACTAGCGGGAGTCGGTACGCAGTATTTT
TRBJ2-7 | TRBV7-9 | . | TRBD1 | CASQPGGGSREQYF | TGTGCCAGTCAGCCAGGGGGCGGGTCACGCGAGCAGTACTTC
TRBJ1-1 | TRBV5-1 | . | . | CASSLDQGGSTEAFF | TGCGCCAGCAGCTTGGATCAGGGAGGGAGCACTGAAGCTTTCTTT
TRBJ1-1 | TRBV12-5 | . | . | CASGLVLTGALNTEAFF | TGTGCTAGTGGTTTGGTTTTAACCGGGGCCCTGAACACTGAAGCTTTCTTT
TRBJ1-2 | TRBV30 | . | . | CAWSLNMDGYTF | TGTGCCTGGAGTTTAAACATGGATGGCTACACCTTC
TRBJ2-5 | TRBV5-1 | . | TRBD2 | CASSLVTSGMGETQYF | TGCGCCAGCAGCTTGGTTACTAGCGGGATGGGAGAGACCCAGTACTTC
TRBJ2-3 | TRBV5-4 | . | TRBD2 | CASSFGRAGTTDTQYF | TGTGCCAGCAGCTTCGGGAGGGCGGGCACCACAGATACGCAGTATTTT
TRBJ2-1 | TRBV18 | . | . | CASSPQLARAGDEQFF | TGTGCCAGCTCACCCCAACTGGCCCGGGCTGGGGATGAGCAGTTCTTC
TRBJ1-4 | TRBV11-3 | . | . | CASSLRGANEKLFF | TGTGCCAGCAGCTTACGTGGTGCTAATGAAAAACTGTTTTTT
TRBJ2-2 | TRBV12-5 | . | . | CASGTTPKDLRPDTGELFF | TGTGCTAGTGGTACTACACCCAAGGACCTCCGGCCCGACACCGGGGAGCTGTTTTTT
TRBJ2-7 | TRBV27 | . | . | CASRSMTGEGGYEQYF | TGTGCCAGCAGATCTATGACAGGGGAGGGGGGATACGAGCAGTACTTC
TRBJ1-4 | TRBV5-1 | . | . | CASSLVSGTYEKLFF | TGCGCCAGCAGCTTGGTATCGGGGACATATGAAAAACTGTTTTTT
TRBJ2-6 | TRBV10-3 | . | . | CAISESGATGANVLTF | TGTGCCATCAGTGAGTCGGGTGCTACTGGGGCCAACGTCCTGACTTTC
TRBJ2-7 | TRBV27 | few | . | CASSPRLGGPYEQYF | TGTGCCAGCAGTCCCCGACTAGGGGGCCCCTACGAGCAGTACTTC
TRBJ2-7 | TRBV4-2 | once | . | CASSPGAGRYSYEQYF | TGTGCCAGCAGCCCAGGGGCCGGACGGTACTCCTACGAGCAGTACTTC
TRBJ1-1 | TRBV5-1 | . | . | CASRDTEAFF | TGCGCCAGCCGGGACACTGAAGCTTTCTTT
TRBJ2-7 | TRBV11-2 | . | TRBD2 | CASSLVAGVEQYF | TGTGCCAGCAGCTTAGTGGCGGGGGTCGAGCAGTACTTC
TRBJ1-1 | TRBV7-9 | . | . | CASSLETGRNTEAFF | TGTGCCAGCAGCCTCGAGACCGGGAGGAACACTGAAGCTTTCTTT
TRBJ1-4 | TRBV6-1 | . | . | CASSEWSGTNEKLFF | TGTGCCAGCAGTGAATGGAGTGGAACTAATGAAAAACTGTTTTTT
TRBJ2-5 | TRBV5-6 | . | . | CASSLSDRETQYF | TGTGCCAGCAGCCTGTCGGATCGGGAGACCCAGTACTTC
TRBJ1-3 | TRBV5-1 | . | . | CASSGVDSFSGNTIYF | TGCGCCAGCAGCGGGGTGGACAGCTTCTCTGGAAACACCATATATTTT
TRBJ1-2 | TRBV30 | . | . | CAWSRANYGYTF | TGTGCCTGGAGCAGAGCTAACTATGGCTACACCTTC
TRBJ2-1 | TRBV30 | . | . | CMAGRSYNEQFF | TGTATGGCGGGACGGAGCTACAATGAGCAGTTCTTC
TRBJ2-3 | TRBV7-3 | . | . | CASSLTGSGASTDTQYF | TGTGCCAGCAGCTTAACGGGGAGCGGAGCTAGCACAGATACGCAGTATTTT
TRBJ2-1 | TRBV18 | once | TRBD2 | CASSPPLAASYNEQFF | TGTGCCAGCTCACCCCCACTAGCGGCTAGTTACAATGAGCAGTTCTTC
TRBJ1-1 | TRBV6-6 | . | . | CASMGAGKRPEAFF | TGTGCCAGCATGGGGGCAGGGAAGAGGCCTGAAGCTTTCTTT
TRBJ1-1 | TRBV7-9 | once | . | CASSLRGDAEAFF | TGTGCCAGCAGCTTACGCGGGGACGCTGAAGCTTTCTTT
TRBJ2-7 | TRBV7-7 | . | TRBD1 | CASSPGQGAYEQYF | TGTGCCAGCAGTCCAGGACAGGGGGCTTACGAGCAGTACTTC
TRBJ2-7 | TRBV5-6 | . | . | CASSLYGPTPYEQYF | TGTGCCAGCAGCTTGTATGGACCCACTCCCTACGAGCAGTACTTC
TRBJ2-1 | TRBV5-1 | . | TRBD2 | CASSLSWTSGVSYNEQFF | TGCGCCAGCAGCTTGAGCTGGACTAGCGGGGTCAGTTACAATGAGCAGTTCTTC
TRBJ1-2 | TRBV6-5 | . | . | CASSDGSTGNYGYTF | TGTGCCAGCAGCGACGGGAGCACAGGGAACTATGGCTACACCTTC
TRBJ2-1 | TRBV6-6 | . | . | CASSQRTWGPNEQFF | TGTGCCAGCAGCCAAAGGACCTGGGGTCCTAATGAGCAGTTCTTC
TRBJ2-1 | TRBV30 | . | . | CAWSKGDPYNEQFF | TGTGCCTGGAGTAAAGGGGACCCCTACAATGAGCAGTTCTTC
TRBJ2-6 | TRBV7-3 | . | . | CASGLTGRSSGANVLTF | TGTGCCAGCGGACTTACAGGGAGGTCGTCTGGGGCCAACGTCCTGACTTTC
TRBJ2-7 | TRBV2 | . | . | CASSPTYEQYF | TGTGCCAGCAGCCCCACCTACGAGCAGTACTTC
TRBJ2-2 | TRBV11-2 | . | TRBD2 | CASSFGLAPTGELFF | TGTGCCAGCAGCTTTGGACTAGCGCCTACCGGGGAGCTGTTTTTT
TRBJ2-3 | TRBV6-5 | . | . | CASRTAADTQYF | TGTGCCAGCAGAACAGCGGCAGATACGCAGTATTTT
TRBJ1-1 | TRBV4-3 | . | . | CASSQAWTVWDTEAFF | TGCGCCAGCAGCCAAGCTTGGACAGTATGGGACACTGAAGCTTTCTTT
TRBJ1-5 | TRBV6-1 | . | . | CASRTRRDANQPQHF | TGTGCCAGCAGAACTAGAAGGGACGCCAATCAGCCCCAGCATTTT
TRBJ2-7 | TRBV7-9 | . | . | CASSRDVGEQYF | TGTGCCAGCAGCCGTGACGTCGGTGAGCAGTACTTC
TRBJ1-2 | TRBV7-8 | once | . | CASSSFTRGYTF | TGTGCCAGCAGCTCCTTCACCAGGGGTTATACCTTC
TRBJ1-2 | TRBV5-5 | . | . | CASSWADNGDYGYTF | TGTGCCAGCAGCTGGGCTGATAACGGAGACTATGGCTACACCTTC
TRBJ2-2 | TRBV5-1 | . | . | CASSLGRPRTGELFF | TGCGCCAGCAGCTTAGGCAGGCCGCGCACCGGGGAGCTGTTTTTT
TRBJ2-2 | TRBV28 | . | . | CASSFQGGWTGELFF | TGTGCCAGCAGTTTTCAAGGCGGGTGGACCGGGGAGCTGTTTTTT
TRBJ2-1 | TRBV7-9 | . | TRBD2 | CASSTTSGGADEQFF | TGTGCCAGCAGCACAACTAGCGGGGGGGCGGATGAGCAGTTCTTC
TRBJ2-2 | TRBV18 | . | TRBD1 | CASSLRDRGGTGELFF | TGTGCCAGCTCACTCCGGGACAGGGGAGGCACCGGGGAGCTGTTTTTT
TRBJ2-2 | TRBV2 | . | . | CASSERSGTGELFF | TGTGCCAGCAGTGAAAGGTCGGGAACCGGGGAGCTGTTTTTT
TRBJ2-2 | TRBV7-8 | . | . | CASSLEWGANTGELFF | TGTGCCAGCAGCTTAGAATGGGGGGCGAACACCGGGGAGCTGTTTTTT
TRBJ1-6 | TRBV11-3 | . | . | CASSYPRGQGSPLHF | TGTGCCAGCAGCTACCCCCGGGGTCAAGGTTCACCCCTCCACTTT
TRBJ2-5 | TRBV5-1 | . | . | CASSLTGKQETQYF | TGCGCCAGCAGCTTAACAGGGAAACAAGAGACCCAGTACTTC